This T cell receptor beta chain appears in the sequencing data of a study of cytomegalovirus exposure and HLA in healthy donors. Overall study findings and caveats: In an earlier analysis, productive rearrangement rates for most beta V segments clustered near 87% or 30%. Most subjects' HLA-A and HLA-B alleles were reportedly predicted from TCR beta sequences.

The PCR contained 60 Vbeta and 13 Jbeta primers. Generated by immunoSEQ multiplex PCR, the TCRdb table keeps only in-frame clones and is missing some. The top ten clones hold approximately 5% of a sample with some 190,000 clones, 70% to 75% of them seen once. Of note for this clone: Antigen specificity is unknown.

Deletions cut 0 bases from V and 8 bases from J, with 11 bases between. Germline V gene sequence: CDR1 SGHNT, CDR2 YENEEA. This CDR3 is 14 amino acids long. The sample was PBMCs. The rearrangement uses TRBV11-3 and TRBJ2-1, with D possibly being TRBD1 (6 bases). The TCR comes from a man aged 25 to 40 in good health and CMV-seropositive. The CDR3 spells CASSLERGSDEQFF. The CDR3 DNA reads TGTGCCAGCAGCTTAGAGAGGGGGAGCGATGAGCAGTTCTTC.